Listed below are T cell receptor beta chains from one sample, sequenced in a study of vaccination and CD4 T cells after COVID-19. Each CDR3 protein gets one entry after TCRdb re-called the PCR reads with MiXCR. The repertoire holds under 20,000 distinct CDR3 sequences, around 40% seen once, with approximately 7% in the top ten. These TCRs are of unknown antigen specificity. This material consisted of CD4+ T cells from blood, cultured in vitro, taken after SARS-CoV-2 vaccination. The receptors shown here come from a human donor who had recovered from COVID-19. Each CDR3 is given with its conserved first and last residue. A D gene is named only where the DNA matches it firmly. Size is stated for part of the rows, as once, few or many counts, or as a class when the clone is expanded.

TRBJ1-5	TRBV30	-	TRBD1	CAWSNEAGGYRYSNQPQHF	TGTGCCTGGAGTAACGAGGCAGGGGGCTACCGATATAGCAATCAGCCCCAGCATTTT
TRBJ1-3	TRBV7-6	few	TRBD1	CASSWDRAGNTIYF	TGTGCCAGCAGCTGGGACAGGGCTGGAAACACCATATATTTT
TRBJ2-1	TRBV11-3	few	TRBD2	CASSKRGWGTIYNEQFF	TGTGCCAGCAGCAAGCGGGGTTGGGGGACTATATACAATGAGCAGTTCTTC
TRBJ2-3	TRBV28	-	-	CASKPTDRHTQYF	TGTGCCAGCAAACCCACGGATAGACATACGCAGTATTTT
TRBJ2-1	TRBV20-1	once	TRBD1	CSARSPGQDYNEQFF	TGCAGTGCTAGATCCCCGGGACAGGACTACAATGAGCAGTTCTTC
TRBJ2-1	TRBV20-1	-	TRBD2	CSAKGLAGGYYNEQFF	TGCAGTGCCAAGGGACTAGCGGGAGGATACTACAATGAGCAGTTCTTC
TRBJ1-5	TRBV27	-	-	CASSSIVPGSAQPQHF	TGTGCCAGCAGTTCGATTGTCCCAGGGTCCGCTCAGCCCCAGCATTTT
TRBJ1-1	TRBV2	-	-	CVSRKQAGTEAFF	TGTGTCAGCAGAAAACAGGCAGGCACTGAAGCTTTCTTT
TRBJ1-6	TRBV20-1	few	TRBD1	CSALTGQGYNSPLHF	TGCAGTGCCCTTACGGGACAGGGATATAATTCACCCCTCCACTTT
TRBJ2-7	TRBV20-1	-	-	CSASGVSEQYF	TGCAGTGCTAGCGGGGTATCCGAGCAGTACTTC
TRBJ2-5	TRBV19	-	-	CASSISGETRETQYF	TGTGCCAGTAGTATTTCGGGGGAGACGCGTGAGACCCAGTACTTC
TRBJ2-3	TRBV7-6	-	-	CASSPRAGGMGTDTQYF	TGTGCCAGCAGCCCCCGTGCGGGCGGGATGGGCACAGATACGCAGTATTTT
TRBJ2-5	TRBV6-1	few	TRBD1	CASRAGQVARLYF	TGTGCCAGCAGAGCCGGACAGGTAGCCCGCCTGTACTTC
TRBJ2-2	TRBV28	medium-sized	TRBD1	CASRTGEESTGELFF	TGTGCCAGCAGAACAGGGGAAGAGAGCACCGGGGAGCTGTTTTTT
TRBJ2-3	TRBV20-1	-	TRBD2	CSARALAESTDTQYF	TGCAGTGCTAGAGCCCTAGCGGAGAGCACAGATACGCAGTATTTT
TRBJ2-3	TRBV20-1	-	TRBD2	CSATHQPGLRPGTDTQYF	TGCAGTGCAACACACCAGCCGGGACTACGGCCCGGGACAGATACGCAGTATTTT
TRBJ2-3	TRBV20-1	medium-sized	TRBD2	CSAGVGAGGLADTQYF	TGCAGTGCTGGAGTCGGTGCGGGAGGGCTGGCAGATACGCAGTATTTT
TRBJ1-2	TRBV27	medium-sized	-	CASSLRQPSNYGYTF	TGTGCCAGCAGTTTAAGACAGCCATCTAACTATGGCTACACCTTC
TRBJ2-3	TRBV4-2	few	-	CASSQDPSYGDTQYF	TGTGCCAGCAGCCAAGACCCGAGTTACGGGGATACGCAGTATTTT
TRBJ2-1	TRBV20-1	-	TRBD2	CSATPPRGGYNEQFF	TGCAGTGCGACCCCCCCGCGCGGGGGCTACAATGAGCAGTTCTTC
TRBJ2-7	TRBV5-4	-	-	CASSSGTSAGPQQYF	TGTGCCAGCAGCTCGGGCACCTCCGCAGGGCCACAGCAGTACTTC
TRBJ2-4	TRBV20-1	few	TRBD2	CSARDRTSGRANIQYF	TGCAGTGCTAGAGATAGGACTAGCGGGAGGGCAAACATTCAGTACTTC
TRBJ2-3	TRBV6-5	few	TRBD2	CASSYLGGGGTDTQYF	TGTGCCAGCAGTTACTTAGGCGGGGGGGGCACAGATACGCAGTATTTT
TRBJ2-2	TRBV29-1	-	-	CSVVWNTGELFF	TGCAGCGTTGTCTGGAACACCGGGGAGCTGTTTTTT
TRBJ2-5	TRBV7-9	-	-	CASSLGLRETQYF	TGTGCCAGCAGCTTAGGACTTAGGGAGACCCAGTACTTC
TRBJ1-2	TRBV20-1	few	-	CSASEGGSRNYGYTF	TGCAGTGCTAGTGAGGGGGGGTCCCGAAACTATGGCTACACCTTC
TRBJ1-6	TRBV20-1	few	TRBD1	CSASTGQGVFYNSPLHF	TGCAGTGCTAGTACCGGACAGGGTGTTTTCTATAATTCACCCCTCCACTTT
TRBJ2-7	TRBV29-1	-	TRBD2	CSVGTSGSGYEQYF	TGCAGCGTTGGTACTAGCGGGAGCGGTTACGAGCAGTACTTC
TRBJ2-1	TRBV20-1	-	TRBD1	CSARDSSDRFRNEQFF	TGCAGTGCTAGAGATTCCTCGGACAGGTTTAGGAATGAGCAGTTCTTC
TRBJ1-2	TRBV6-1	-	-	CASSESPGDYGYTF	TGTGCCAGCAGTGAATCTCCAGGGGACTATGGCTACACCTTC
TRBJ1-1	TRBV10-3	once	-	CAIRGVGTEAFF	TGTGCCATCAGGGGGGTGGGCACTGAAGCTTTCTTT
TRBJ2-2	TRBV19	few	-	CASSIATRLGGELFF	TGTGCCAGTAGTATAGCGACTCGTCTTGGGGGGGAGCTGTTTTTT
TRBJ2-3	TRBV20-1	few	-	CSAGGAHTDTQYF	TGCAGTGCTGGGGGGGCTCACACAGATACGCAGTATTTT
TRBJ1-5	TRBV28	-	-	CASSSPPTLGDIFQLSNQPQHF	TGTGCCAGCAGTTCACCTCCCACGCTCGGGGACATTTTCCAGTTAAGCAATCAGCCCCAGCATTTT
TRBJ2-3	TRBV6-4	medium-sized	-	CASSDSSGAADTQYF	TGTGCCAGCAGTGACTCGAGTGGAGCGGCAGATACGCAGTATTTT
TRBJ2-1	TRBV4-2	-	TRBD2	CASSQLFGTSDHEQFF	TGTGCCAGCAGCCAACTCTTCGGGACTAGCGATCATGAGCAGTTCTTC
TRBJ2-7	TRBV7-8	-	-	CASSLDRVKDEQYF	TGTGCCAGCAGCTTAGACAGGGTGAAAGACGAGCAGTACTTC
TRBJ2-7	TRBV12-3/TRBV12-4	-	-	CASSPRQIPGGYEQYF	TGTGCCAGCAGTCCCCGACAGATCCCTGGCGGATACGAGCAGTACTTC
TRBJ2-5	TRBV11-2	-	TRBD1	CASSAMVGQGIETQYF	TGTGCCAGCAGCGCTATGGTGGGACAGGGGATTGAGACCCAGTACTTC
TRBJ2-5	TRBV18	large	TRBD1	CASSPGDRGETQYF	TGTGCCAGCTCACCGGGGGACAGGGGTGAGACCCAGTACTTC
TRBJ1-6	TRBV20-1	few	TRBD1	CSAETGQGNSPLHF	TGCAGTGCGGAGACGGGACAGGGGAATTCACCCCTCCACTTT
TRBJ2-2	TRBV24-1	few	-	CATSDPGDTGELFF	TGTGCCACCAGTGATCCTGGGGACACCGGGGAGCTGTTTTTT
TRBJ2-1	TRBV6-4	medium-sized	TRBD2	CASSDSAGGMDEQFF	TGTGCCAGCAGTGACTCGGCGGGAGGTATGGATGAGCAGTTCTTC
TRBJ2-7	TRBV27	few	-	CASTRDSVSEQYF	TGTGCCAGCACTCGGGACTCCGTTTCCGAGCAGTACTTC
TRBJ1-1	TRBV6-1	few	-	CASRSGEAFF	TGTGCCAGCAGGTCAGGTGAAGCTTTCTTT
TRBJ2-1	TRBV4-2	-	-	CASSQVQASYNEQFF	TGTGCCAGCAGCCAAGTTCAGGCGTCCTACAATGAGCAGTTCTTC
TRBJ2-7	TRBV7-2	-	-	CASRLDRTELYEQYF	TGTGCCAGCAGGCTGGACCGGACAGAATTGTACGAGCAGTACTTC
TRBJ1-1	TRBV6-1	few	-	CASSSRSTAFF	TGTGCCAGCAGCTCCCGATCGACGGCTTTCTTT
TRBJ1-4	TRBV7-2	few	TRBD1	CASSLATGFGEKLFF	TGTGCCAGCAGCTTAGCGACAGGGTTTGGTGAAAAACTGTTTTTT